Each of the 19 T cell receptor beta chains below was sequenced from the same sample in a study of T cells in Graves' hyperthyroidism and ophthalmopathy. TCR beta CDR3 regions were amplified from RNA. The primer set for the first-round RT-PCR of the TCR CDR3 was HTBI. TCRdb re-called the multiplex PCR reads with MiXCR, one entry per CDR3 protein. The profile shows a few hundred thousand distinct CDR3 sequences, more than 15% of them singletons. Material: blood. These receptor sequences come from a woman aged 40 to 49 with Graves' ophthalmopathy.

This clonotype was counted many times. The chain links TRBV7-8 to TRBJ1-1; TRBD1 agrees at 8 bases. CDR1 is SGHVS, CDR2 FQNEAQ, per germline. This CDR3 has 16 amino acids. V was clipped by 3 bases and J by 0 bases; unmatched bases: 6. The CDR3 coding sequence is TGTGCCAGCAGCTTCGGACAGGGCATCATGAACACTGAAGCTTTCTTT. Translating gives CASSFGQGIMNTEAFF.

This clonotype has at least ten counts. The rearrangement links TRBV2 to TRBJ2-1; weak D call: TRBD2 (6 bases). The ends were cut back, 10 bases at V and 5 bases at J, with 12 bases in the middle. The CDR3 extends over 12 amino acids. Germline V gives CDR1 SNHLY, CDR2 FYNNEI. The CDR3 coding sequence is TGTGCCACCAAGGGACTCCACAATGAGCAGTTCTTC. Amino acids: CATKGLHNEQFF.

A word on this clonotype: Given a much more abundant clone one base away, this may be a read error. The V and J genes are TRBV5-1 and TRBJ2-3, with 9 bases that match TRBD1. V lost 5 bases and J lost 4; bases outside the gene matches: 14. Germline CDR1 is SGHRS and CDR2 is YFSETQ. This CDR3 has 17 amino acids. The CDR3 protein is CASRTGGGAVAADTQYF. The CDR3 bases are TGCGCCAGCAGAACAGGGGGCGGGGCGGTCGCCGCAGATACGCAGTATTTT.

Written as DNA, the CDR3 is TGTGCCATCAGTGATCCCGGGCAGTCTGAAGCTTTCTTT. Its translation: CAISDPGQSEAFF. V and J are TRBV10-3 and TRBJ1-1, with D unresolved. The CDR3 is 13 residues long. Trimming pared 3 bases from V and 6 bases from J, leaving 11 bases between. CDR1 and CDR2 from the germline V gene are ENHRY and SYGVKD.

This clonotype has ten or more counts. The chain recombines TRBV3-1 with TRBJ2-1, with D tentatively TRBD1 or TRBD2 (5 bases each). The CDR3 has 14 amino acids. V lost 3 bases to trimming and J lost 0 bases, with 6 bases between them. The germline CDR1 and CDR2 sequences are LGHDT and YNNKEL (reference sequence). CDR3 residues: CASSHGGSYNEQFF. CDR3 in DNA: TGTGCCAGCAGCCATGGGGGCTCCTACAATGAGCAGTTCTTC.

The chain carries TRBV20-1 and TRBJ2-3; TRBD2 aligns across 9 bases. The ends lost 0 bases at V and 2 bases at J; junction bases unmatched: 6. This CDR3 contains 16 residues. Germline CDR1 DFQATT, CDR2 SNEGSKA (reference sequence). This CDR3 reads CSARDGASGDTDTQYF. Here the CDR3 DNA reads TGCAGTGCTAGAGATGGCGCTAGCGGGGACACAGATACGCAGTATTTT.

This clonotype was found many times. The chain couples TRBV6-1 to TRBJ2-3; a weak D match, TRBD2 (6 bases). Germline CDR1 reads MNHNS; CDR2 reads SASEGT. The CDR3 is made up of 14 amino acids. V lost 6 bases to trimming and J lost 3 bases, with 13 bases between them. CDR3 coding DNA: TGTGCCAGCAGACCCGGGACTGTAACAGATACGCAGTATTTT. Protein: CASRPGTVTDTQYF.

This clonotype was seen ten or more times. This chain joins TRBV5-6 and TRBJ1-3; 7 bases are a match to TRBD1. The germline V gene has CDR1 SGHDT and CDR2 YYEEEE. V gave up 3 bases and J gave up 4 bases; unmatched junction bases: 4. The CDR3 covers 14 residues. The CDR3 spells CASSSGTAGNTIYF. The DNA for the CDR3 is TGTGCCAGCAGCTCCGGGACAGCAGGAAACACCATATATTTT.

The sample holds many counts of this clonotype. The rearrangement uses TRBV27 and TRBJ2-1; the match to TRBD1 covers 7 bases. CDR3 size: 15 residues. Losses at the gene ends were 3 bases for V and 8 bases for J; bases not matched to a gene: 10. Germline CDR1 reads MNHEY; CDR2 reads SMNVEV (reference sequence). The CDR3 nucleotides are TGTGCCAGCAGTTTTTTCGCGACAGGGTGGGATGAGCAGTTCTTC. Translating it yields CASSFFATGWDEQFF.

The chain joins TRBV4-2 to TRBJ2-1, with 8 bases matching TRBD1. The germline V gene encodes CDR1 LGHNA and CDR2 YNFKEQ. Losses at the gene ends were 4 bases for V and 5 bases for J; bases not matched to a gene: 7. The CDR3 has 15 residues. CDR3 sequence reads: CASSPQEGQDNEQFF. As DNA, the CDR3 is TGTGCCAGCAGCCCTCAGGAGGGACAGGACAATGAGCAGTTCTTC.

This clonotype has a handful of counts. The J gene is TRBJ1-2, the V gene TRBV5-1, with 7 positions matching TRBD1. The V segment lost 2 bases and the J segment 1 base; nucleotides outside the gene matches: 5. The CDR3 has 15 residues. Germline V gene sequence: CDR1 SGHRS, CDR2 YFSETQ. The CDR3 DNA reads TGCGCCAGCAGCTTCCAGGGGGACCATAACTATGGCTACACCTTC. Residues: CASSFQGDHNYGYTF.

The DNA for the CDR3 is TGTGCCAGCAGCCACCAAGGGACTTCCTACTCCTACGAGCAGTACTTC. Translating it yields CASSHQGTSYSYEQYF. V gene TRBV3-1 combines with J gene TRBJ2-7; tentatively, D is TRBD2 (6 bases). The CDR3 consists of 16 residues. The V and J ends lost 3 bases and 0 bases respectively, with 15 bases between them. The germline V gene has CDR1 LGHDT and CDR2 YNNKEL (reference sequence).

This clonotype was recorded many times. The chain links TRBV12-3 or TRBV12-4 to TRBJ2-1; 12 bases line up with TRBD2. The V segment lost 4 bases and the J segment 8 bases; nucleotides outside the gene matches: 15. The CDR3 totals 18 residues. The CDR3 sequence is CASSSPFSSGRATDEQFF. As DNA, the CDR3 is TGTGCCAGCAGTTCACCGTTCTCTAGCGGGAGGGCCACGGATGAGCAGTTCTTC.

V and J are TRBV10-3 and TRBJ2-3; D might be TRBD1 or TRBD2, each matching 5 bases. Trimming shortened V by 2 bases and J by 3 bases, and 9 bases separated the two germline ends. This CDR3 has 14 residues. The V gene's germline CDR1 is ENHRY and CDR2 SYGVKD. The CDR3 protein is CAISEGTETDTQYF. The CDR3 nucleotides read TGTGCCATCAGTGAGGGGACGGAGACAGATACGCAGTATTTT.

V is TRBV28 and J is TRBJ1-5; 9 bases map to TRBD1. From germline, CDR1 is MDHEN and CDR2 SYDVKM. V trimming: 10 bases; J trimming: 7 bases; junction bases outside the gene matches: 8. The CDR3 runs 13 residues. For the CDR3, the DNA is TGTGCCAACAGCCGGGACAGGGCCCAGCCCCAGCATTTT. This sequence encodes CANSRDRAQPQHF.

The chain has TRBV16 and TRBJ1-1, with D uncertain. CDR3 length: 13 residues. Germline-derived CDR1 and CDR2 are KGHSY and FQNENV. V shed 0 bases and J shed 7 bases, with 9 bases lying between them. In nucleotides, the CDR3 is TGTGCCAGCAGCCAATCGGGATCTTTTGAAGCTTTCTTT. Its protein is CASSQSGSFEAFF. Full variable domain (remainder filled in from reference TRBV16 and TRBJ1-1): GEEVAQTPKHLVRGEGQKAKLYCAPIKGHSYVFWYQQVLKNEFKFLISFQNENVFDETGMPKERFSAKCLPNSPCSLEIQATKLEDSAVYFCASSQSGSFEAFFGQGTRLTVV.

This clonotype was counted many times. The chain links TRBV11-2 to TRBJ2-3; 7 nucleotides match TRBD2. The CDR3 contains 18 residues. V trimming: 2 bases; J trimming: 0 bases; junction bases outside the gene matches: 11. CDR1 is SGHAT, CDR2 FQNNGV, per germline. This CDR3 is CASSLRNGASGSTDTQYF. In nucleotides, the CDR3 is TGTGCCAGCAGCTTACGAAATGGGGCTAGCGGTAGCACAGATACGCAGTATTTT.

The table lists this clonotype with many counts. The chain carries TRBV28 and TRBJ1-2; D possibly corresponds to TRBD1 (5 bases). Germline V gene sequence: CDR1 MDHEN, CDR2 SYDVKM. The germline V and J ends were trimmed by 5 bases and 2 bases, with 15 bases remaining between them. CDR3 length equals 15 residues. CDR3 sequence: CASSPPRAGNYGYTF. As DNA, the CDR3 is TGTGCCAGCAGTCCTCCCCGGGCAGGGAACTATGGCTACACCTTC.

The chain couples TRBV6-1 to TRBJ1-4; D is unclear. Germline V lookup: CDR1 MNHNS, CDR2 SASEGT. The CDR3 contains 14 residues. V was pared by 6 bases and J by 5 bases, with 13 bases between. CDR3 sequence: CASSPWATNEKLFF. CDR3 in DNA: TGTGCCAGCAGCCCCTGGGCCACAAATGAAAAACTGTTTTTT.